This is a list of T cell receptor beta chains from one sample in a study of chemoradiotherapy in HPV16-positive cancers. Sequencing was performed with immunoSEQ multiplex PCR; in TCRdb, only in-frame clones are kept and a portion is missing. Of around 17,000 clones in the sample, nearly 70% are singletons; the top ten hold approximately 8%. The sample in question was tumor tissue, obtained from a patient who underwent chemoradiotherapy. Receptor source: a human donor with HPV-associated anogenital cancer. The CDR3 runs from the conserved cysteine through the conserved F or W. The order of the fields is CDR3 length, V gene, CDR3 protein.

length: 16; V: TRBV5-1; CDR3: CASSLSGGFSSYEQYF
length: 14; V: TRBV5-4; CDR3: CASSPTNSPDTQYF
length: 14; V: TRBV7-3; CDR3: CASTDGRAWETQYF
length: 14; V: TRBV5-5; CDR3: CASTLSQGGQPQHF
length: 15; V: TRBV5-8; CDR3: CASSIQGHRGDTQYF
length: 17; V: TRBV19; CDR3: CASSIIPLQGASTEAFF
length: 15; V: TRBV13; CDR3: CASSPYSTGRAEAFF
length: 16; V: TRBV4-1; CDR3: CASSQGPPGAVYEQYF
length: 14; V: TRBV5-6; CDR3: CASSPNRGGETQYF
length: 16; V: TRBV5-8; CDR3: CASSISGGLSTDTQYF
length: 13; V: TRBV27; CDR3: CASSPWNTGELFF
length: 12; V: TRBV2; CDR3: CASSGDSGPKYF
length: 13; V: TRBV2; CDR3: CASSAAGPYEQYF
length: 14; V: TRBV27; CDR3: CASSFDRGYSPLHF
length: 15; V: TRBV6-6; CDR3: CASKASTGERNGYTF
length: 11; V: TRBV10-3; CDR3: CAIRRNNEQFF
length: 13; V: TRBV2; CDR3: CASSEDSSYGYTF
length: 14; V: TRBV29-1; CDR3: CSVEAGGPYLEQFF
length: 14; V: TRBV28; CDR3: CASTSWGVQQPQHF
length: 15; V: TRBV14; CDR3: CASSQGGVGQETQYF
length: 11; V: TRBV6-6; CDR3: CASSISHEQYF
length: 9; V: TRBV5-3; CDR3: CARMSEQYF
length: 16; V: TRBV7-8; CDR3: CASSRLGVKTQETQYF
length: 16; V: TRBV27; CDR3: CANSPYYRGLSYEQYF
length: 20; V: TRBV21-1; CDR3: CASSPNGGTSSYTSTDTQYF
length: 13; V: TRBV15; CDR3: CATSLGQLTEAFF
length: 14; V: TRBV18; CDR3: CASSPSRGGNEQFF
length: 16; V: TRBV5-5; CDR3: CASSWIPGQRNTEAFF
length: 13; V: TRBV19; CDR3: CASSGQGGQPQHF
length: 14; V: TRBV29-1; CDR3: CSVATGMGTGELFF
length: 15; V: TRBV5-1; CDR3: CASSSGTQKFNEQFF
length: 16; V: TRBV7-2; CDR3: CASSLVVWGRLNEQYF
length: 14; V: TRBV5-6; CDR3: CASSLGSGTAEAFF
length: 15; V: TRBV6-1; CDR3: CASSAWTGPYNEQFF
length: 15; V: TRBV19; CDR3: CASSSGTSGGNTQYF
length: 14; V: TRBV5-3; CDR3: CARSEPGHGNTIYF
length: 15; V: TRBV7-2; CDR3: CASSLTSGSLYEQYF
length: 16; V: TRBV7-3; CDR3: CASSPPTSGLIRELFF
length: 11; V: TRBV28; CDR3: CASSHGGEQYF
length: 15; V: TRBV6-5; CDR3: CASSRTSGSYNEQFF
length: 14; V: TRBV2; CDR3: CASKGTSSYNEQFF
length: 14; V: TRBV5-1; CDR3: CASSSEPETGIGTF
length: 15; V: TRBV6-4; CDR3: CASSDPQGGGDGYTF
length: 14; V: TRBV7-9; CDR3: CASSFGLAIGTQYF
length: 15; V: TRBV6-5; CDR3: CASSQPGFMNTEAFF
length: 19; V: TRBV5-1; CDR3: CASSDGTPMVRDSNQPQHF
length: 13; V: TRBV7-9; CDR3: CASSLGAGSEQFF
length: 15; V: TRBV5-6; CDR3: CASSLIGRASNEAFF
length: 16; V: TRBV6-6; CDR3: CASSHRRTGLNTEAFF
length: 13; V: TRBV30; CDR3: CAWSVRMADTQYF
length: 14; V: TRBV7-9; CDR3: CASSLAGSPDTQYF
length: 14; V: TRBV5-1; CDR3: CASSYPLQGTEAFF
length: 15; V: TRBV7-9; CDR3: CASSLDTGGHNEQFF
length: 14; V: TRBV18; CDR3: CASSSLPDGTEAFF
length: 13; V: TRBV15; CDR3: CATSRDHSYEQYF
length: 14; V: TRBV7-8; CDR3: CASSPWASEGEQFF
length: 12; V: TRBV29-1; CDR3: CSVNGVNTEAFF
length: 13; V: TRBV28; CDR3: CASSIDTGGEAFF
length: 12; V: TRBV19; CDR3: CASKGRADEQYF
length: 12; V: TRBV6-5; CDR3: CASRQQGSPLHF